These 15 T cell receptor beta chains came from one sample sequenced in a study of early T cells in non-severe SARS-CoV-2 infection. TCRdb re-derived calls from the 5' RACE reads in MiXCR, one entry per CDR3 protein. Among more than 80,000 distinct CDR3 sequences, approximately 15% were seen once, and the ten largest hold roughly 1.3%. The source material was whole blood. These receptors originate from an adult who was a healthcare worker with PCR-confirmed SARS-CoV-2 infection or an uninfected control (not recorded which).

The rearrangement links TRBV5-6 to TRBJ2-5, with 13 bases that match TRBD2. The V gene's germline CDR1 is SGHDT and CDR2 YYEEEE. The CDR3 runs 15 residues. Trimming took 4 bases from V and 5 from J; bases not matched to a gene: 5. The DNA for the CDR3 is TGTGCCAGCAGCCAGGGACTAGCGGGACGGGAGACCCAGTACTTC. Amino acids: CASSQGLAGRETQYF.

The V and J genes are TRBV19 and TRBJ2-7, with TRBD1 identical over 9 bases. Looked up from germline, CDR1 is LNHDA and CDR2 is SQIVND (reference sequence). With 4 bases clipped from V and 3 bases from J, the junction kept 13 bases outside the gene matches. This CDR3 is 17 amino acids long. CDR3 sequence: CASSTRKDRGVNYEQYF. Here the CDR3 DNA reads TGTGCCAGTAGTACCCGAAAGGACAGGGGCGTCAACTACGAGCAGTACTTC.

This chain uses TRBV12-3 or TRBV12-4 with TRBJ1-2; D gene ambiguous. This CDR3 is built from 13 residues. The V and J ends lost 6 bases and 0 bases respectively, with 8 bases between them. Here the CDR3 reads CASSLLTNYGYTF. The CDR3 nucleotides read TGTGCCAGCAGCCTTCTGACTAACTATGGCTACACCTTC.

This clonotype was found a few times. J is TRBJ2-3 and V is TRBV29-1; D is tentatively TRBD1 or TRBD2 (7 bases each). Germline V lookup: CDR1 SQVTM, CDR2 ANQGSEA. The CDR3 consists of 15 residues. V was cut by 4 bases and J by 1 base, with 15 bases left in between. The CDR3 reads CSVVPGGVGTDTQYF. Written as DNA, the CDR3 is TGCAGCGTTGTCCCAGGGGGGGTTGGCACAGATACGCAGTATTTT.

This clonotype has only a few counts. V is TRBV29-1 and J is TRBJ1-4; D unclear. Germline CDR1 is SQVTM and CDR2 is ANQGSEA. The CDR3 has 15 residues. Trimming removed 4 bases at V and 6 bases at J, with 18 bases between. The CDR3 DNA is TGCAGCGTTGCTGGAGTAACTGACTCGTATGAAAAACTGTTTTTT. This translates into CSVAGVTDSYEKLFF.

This clonotype was counted between two and nine times. The V call is TRBV24-1, the J call TRBJ2-3; D may be TRBD2 (5 bases). Trimming removed 4 bases at V and 1 base at J, with 5 bases between. CDR1 is KGHDR and CDR2 is SFDVKD in the germline V gene. The CDR3 is made up of 13 amino acids. The chain's CDR3 is CATSDGGTDTQYF. In DNA form, the CDR3 reads TGTGCCACCAGTGACGGGGGCACAGATACGCAGTATTTT.

In its sample, this clonotype was seen a few times. The rearrangement joins TRBV3-1 to TRBJ2-7; 9 bases align to TRBD1. With 0 bases clipped from V and 2 bases from J, the junction kept 11 bases outside the gene matches. From germline, CDR1 is LGHDT and CDR2 YNNKEL (reference sequence). This CDR3 is 18 amino acids long. As DNA, the CDR3 is TGTGCCAGCAGCCAAGATCTTGGGACAGGGAGTAGGGCCTACGAGCAGTACTTC. Translating it yields CASSQDLGTGSRAYEQYF.

This clonotype was counted ten times or more. This rearrangement joins TRBV18 to TRBJ1-1, with 7 bases fitting TRBD1. Germline V gives CDR1 KGHSH, CDR2 LQKENI. After removal of 6 bases from V and 2 bases from J, the junction contained 6 bases not matched to a gene. The CDR3 spans 14 residues. In DNA form, the CDR3 reads TGTGCCAGCTCCCAGAGACAGGGAAACACTGAAGCTTTCTTT. Translation: CASSQRQGNTEAFF.

The genes are TRBV12-3 or TRBV12-4 and TRBJ1-4; perhaps TRBD1 as D (5 bases). The CDR3 runs to 15 residues. The V end lost 3 bases, the J end lost 3 bases, and 11 bases lay between the germline ends. CDR3 sequence (DNA): TGTGCCAGCAGTTTTGGAGGGGCGGCTAATGAAAAACTGTTTTTT. It codes for CASSFGGAANEKLFF.

The chain links TRBV30 to TRBJ2-2; D remains ambiguous. The CDR3 contains 11 residues. V was shortened by 3 bases and J by 6 bases, with 5 bases between the two germline ends. Germline values: CDR1 GTSNPN, CDR2 SVGIG (reference sequence). The CDR3 loop reads CAWRVAGELFF. The CDR3 coding sequence is TGTGCCTGGAGGGTGGCCGGGGAGCTGTTTTTT.

This clonotype came up a few times. At one end the junction does not follow the germline gene, possibly because of a read error. The chain uses TRBV7-7 and TRBJ2-2; D could derive from TRBD1 or TRBD2 (5 bases each). This CDR3 contains 14 residues. Germline V gene lookup returns CDR1 SSHAT and CDR2 FNYEAQ (reference sequence). Here the CDR3 DNA reads TGTGCTAGCAGCTTAGAGGGGTATGGCGGGGAGCTGTTTTTT. This translates into CASSLEGYGGELFF.

This clonotype was seen only a few times. The rearrangement links TRBV10-3 to TRBJ1-1, with D tentatively TRBD1 (5 bases). V was pared by 6 bases and J by 11 bases, with 25 bases between. This CDR3 region has 15 residues. Per germline, CDR1 ENHRY and CDR2 SYGVKD. The CDR3 loop is CAISDVVWGRRRAFF. The CDR3 nucleotides are TGTGCCATCAGCGATGTGGTTTGGGGACGAAGAAGGGCTTTCTTT.

The rearrangement uses TRBV3-1 and TRBJ2-7; D unresolved. The length of the CDR3 is 15 residues. Per germline, CDR1 LGHDT and CDR2 YNNKEL (reference sequence). Trimming cost V 3 bases and J 0 bases, with 12 bases left between them. The CDR3 region has the DNA TGTGCCAGCAGCCAGCGCAAGCGAAGCTCCTACGAGCAGTACTTC. It is translated as CASSQRKRSSYEQYF.

CDR3 residues: CASSQDPVGWNEQFF. In DNA, the CDR3 is TGTGCCAGCAGCCAAGATCCGGTAGGGTGGAATGAGCAGTTCTTC. The gene calls are TRBV3-1 and TRBJ2-1, with D unresolved. V shed 0 bases and J shed 7 bases, with 13 bases lying between them. The germline CDR1 and CDR2 sequences are LGHDT and YNNKEL (reference sequence). The CDR3 sequence is 15 residues long.

In this sample, this clonotype turned up a few times. The CDR3 DNA sequence: TGTGCCAGTGGACAAGAGACCCAGTACTTC. It specifies CASGQETQYF. The V gene is TRBV7-2, the J gene TRBJ2-5, with unresolved D. In germline, CDR1 is SGHTA, CDR2 FQGNSA. The CDR3 consists of 10 residues. V was shortened by 9 bases and J by 2 bases, with 4 bases between the two germline ends.